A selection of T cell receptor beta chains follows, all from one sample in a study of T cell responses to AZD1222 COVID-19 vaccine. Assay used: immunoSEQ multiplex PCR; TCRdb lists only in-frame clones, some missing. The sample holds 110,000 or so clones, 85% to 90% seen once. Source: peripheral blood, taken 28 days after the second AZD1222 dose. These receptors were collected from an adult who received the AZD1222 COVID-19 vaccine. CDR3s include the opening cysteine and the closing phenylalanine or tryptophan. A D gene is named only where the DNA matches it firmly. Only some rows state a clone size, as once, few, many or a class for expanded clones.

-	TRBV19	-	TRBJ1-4	CASRTGPTNEKLFF	TGTGCCAGTAGAACAGGGCCTACTAATGAAAAACTGTTTTTT
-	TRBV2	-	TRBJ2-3	CASSRNPSADTQYF	TGTGCCAGCAGTAGGAACCCGTCCGCAGATACGCAGTATTTT
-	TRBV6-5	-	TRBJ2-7	CASTYRVYEQYF	TGTGCCAGTACATACAGGGTCTACGAGCAGTACTTC
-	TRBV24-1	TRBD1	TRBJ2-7	CATSGNRGPFYEQYF	TGTGCCACCAGTGGTAACAGGGGTCCTTTCTACGAGCAGTACTTC
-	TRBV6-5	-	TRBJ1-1	CASSQIDRPRIAFF	TGTGCCAGCAGCCAAATCGACAGACCTAGGATAGCTTTCTTT
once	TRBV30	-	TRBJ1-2	CAWSVVGGYTF	TGTGCCTGGAGTGTGGTGGGCGGCTACACCTTC
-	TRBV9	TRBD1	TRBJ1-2	CASTVVGDSGPHTF	TGTGCCAGCACCGTGGTAGGGGACAGTGGGCCGCACACCTTC
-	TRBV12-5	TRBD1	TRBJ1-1	CASGFGPSPDRGPNTEAFF	TGTGCTAGTGGTTTTGGCCCCTCACCCGACAGGGGGCCCAACACTGAAGCTTTCTTT
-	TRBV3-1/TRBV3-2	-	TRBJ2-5	CASSQTGLETQYF	TGTGCCAGCAGCCAGACAGGTCTGGAGACCCAGTACTTC
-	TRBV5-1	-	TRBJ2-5	CASSSGLSRRETQYF	TGCGCCAGCAGCTCGGGACTTTCGCGGAGAGAGACCCAGTACTTC
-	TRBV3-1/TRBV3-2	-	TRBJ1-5	CASSQDTTGNQPQHF	TGTGCCAGCAGCCAAGATACGACAGGCAATCAGCCCCAGCATTTT
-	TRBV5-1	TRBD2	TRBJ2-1	CASNLGTRGYNEQFF	TGCGCCAGCAATCTAGGGACTAGAGGCTACAATGAGCAGTTCTTC
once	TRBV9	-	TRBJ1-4	CASSAKGWGHNEKLFF	TGTGCCAGCAGCGCCAAAGGCTGGGGTCATAATGAAAAACTGTTTTTT
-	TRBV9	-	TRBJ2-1	CASSVGVEHEQFF	TGTGCCAGCAGCGTAGGGGTAGAGCATGAGCAGTTCTTC
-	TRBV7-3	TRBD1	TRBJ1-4	CASSLGDRGVDEKLFF	TGTGCCAGCAGCTTGGGGGACAGGGGAGTAGACGAAAAACTGTTTTTT
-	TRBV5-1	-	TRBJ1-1	CASSLALRENTEAFF	TGCGCCAGCAGCTTGGCCCTACGAGAGAACACTGAAGCTTTCTTT
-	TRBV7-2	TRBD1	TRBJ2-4	CASSSGTGRNIQYF	TGTGCCAGCAGCTCGGGGACAGGGAGAAACATTCAGTACTTC
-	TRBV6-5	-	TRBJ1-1	CASNQQGITEAFF	TGTGCCAGCAACCAACAGGGAATTACTGAAGCTTTCTTT
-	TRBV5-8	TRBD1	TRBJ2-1	CASTRTGTRDYNEQFF	TGTGCCAGCACCCGGACAGGAACACGGGATTACAATGAGCAGTTCTTC